The clone carrying this TCR beta chain was counted once. The antigen is not known. The record originates from a study of shared clonotypes between healthy human individuals. Study-level results: Non-shared clonotypes displayed generation probabilities falling below those of clonotypes present in all four donors. Estimated richness was generally greater in naive than memory subsets.

The data were produced by immunoSEQ multiplex PCR, yet TCRdb's version contains in-frame clones alone and is incomplete. This table has approximately 940,000 clones, over 60% appearing once. V lost 2 bases, J lost 4 bases, and 1 base stayed unmatched. Germline CDR1 and CDR2: MNHEY and SVGAGI. The CDR3 loop spans 13 amino acids. The chain is built from TRBV6-5 and TRBJ1-1; 7 bases line up with TRBD1. The material sequenced was memory CD4+ T cells sorted from blood. Subset reported: CD45RA-negative fraction. The clonotype originates from a man aged 18 to 30 in good health. The CDR3 DNA follows: TGTGCCAGCAGTTACCGGGACAGCACTGAAGCTTTCTTT. It encodes CASSYRDSTEAFF.